This TCR beta chain was documented in a study of T cell responses to AZD1222 COVID-19 vaccine. The ends lost 3 bases at V and 0 bases at J; junction bases unmatched: 7. Germline values: CDR1 KGHSH, CDR2 LQKENI. The CDR3 has 16 residues. Clones were sequenced by immunoSEQ multiplex PCR, and TCRdb holds only the in-frame ones, with some missing. The sample contains about 170,000 clones, 80% to 95% of which appear only once. A note on this clone: As yet, its antigen is unknown.

Study-wide points: Within unmutated variant regions lay the reported targets of nearly half of spike-specific TCRs. Only five or six AZD1222 recipients were seropositive at baseline. Most donors were white British and more were female, and clonal diversity was possibly underestimated. Rises in breadth and depth of Spike-specific TCRs came after two AZD1222 doses.

The clonotype comes from an adult in good health. The source material was peripheral blood, sampled on day 0 of AZD1222 vaccination. The V gene is TRBV18, the J gene TRBJ2-7; 8 bases are a match to TRBD2. In DNA form, the CDR3 reads TGTGCCAGCTCACCTTCCCGGGGGGGGAGCTCCTACGAGCAGTACTTC. Amino acid sequence: CASSPSRGGSSYEQYF.